These T cell receptor beta chains were read from a single sample in a study of T-cell memory formation after mild COVID-19. Using its own MiXCR run on the 5' RACE reads, TCRdb lists one record per CDR3 protein. The table lists about 400,000 distinct CDR3 sequences, less than 25% of them singletons. The sequencing input was PBMCs or a T cell subset sorted from them (not recorded which). The receptors stem from an adult woman who had mild COVID-19 (a few samples of this study predate the infection). Cell type and time point are not known. Both conserved end residues are part of each CDR3. The D gene is left open where the match is weak. Where a row states a size, it is once, few, many or the class of an expanded clone; other rows omit it.

V: TRBV6-5
size: few
J: TRBJ2-7
D: TRBD1
CDR3: CASTAPDRGNEQYF
DNA: TGTGCCAGCACCGCCCCGGACAGGGGTAACGAGCAGTACTTC

V: TRBV6-2/TRBV6-3
size: few
J: TRBJ2-5
D: -
CDR3: CASSYQGETQYF
DNA: TGTGCCAGCAGTTACCAGGGGGAGACCCAGTACTTC

V: TRBV12-3/TRBV12-4
size: -
J: TRBJ1-1
D: -
CDR3: CASSIDLEAFF
DNA: TGTGCCAGCAGTATTGACCTTGAAGCTTTCTTT

V: TRBV4-3
size: -
J: TRBJ2-1
D: TRBD1
CDR3: CASSQGRTGDEQFF
DNA: TGCGCCAGCAGCCAAGGCCGGACAGGGGATGAGCAGTTCTTC

V: TRBV6-5
size: -
J: TRBJ2-1
D: TRBD2
CDR3: CASSYSVAGLGYNEQFF
DNA: TGTGCCAGCAGTTACTCTGTCGCGGGACTAGGCTACAATGAGCAGTTCTTC

V: TRBV27
size: -
J: TRBJ1-1
D: TRBD1
CDR3: CASSLSGTGWIEAFF
DNA: TGTGCCAGCAGTTTATCCGGGACAGGGTGGATCGAAGCTTTCTTT

V: TRBV5-1
size: -
J: TRBJ1-2
D: TRBD1
CDR3: CASSLEGQGVYGYTF
DNA: TGCGCCAGCAGCTTGGAGGGACAGGGGGTCTATGGCTACACCTTC

V: TRBV12-3/TRBV12-4
size: few
J: TRBJ1-1
D: -
CDR3: CASSLLQAGYTEAFF
DNA: TGTGCCAGCAGTTTACTTCAGGCAGGGTACACTGAAGCTTTCTTT

V: TRBV6-5
size: few
J: TRBJ1-2
D: -
CDR3: CASGTANYGYTF
DNA: TGTGCCAGCGGCACAGCTAACTATGGCTACACCTTC

V: TRBV5-1
size: -
J: TRBJ1-4
D: TRBD1
CDR3: CASSSGTGDEKLFF
DNA: TGTGCCAGCAGCTCCGGGACAGGGGACGAAAAACTGTTTTTT

V: TRBV28
size: -
J: TRBJ2-5
D: -
CDR3: CASKRAGTQETQYF
DNA: TGTGCCAGCAAGAGGGCCGGGACGCAGGAGACCCAGTACTTC

V: TRBV7-2
size: few
J: TRBJ2-7
D: -
CDR3: CASSPSLYYEQYF
DNA: TGTGCCAGCAGTCCGTCGCTATACTACGAGCAGTACTTC

V: TRBV7-9
size: -
J: TRBJ2-5
D: -
CDR3: CASSPFGETQYF
DNA: TGTGCCAGCAGCCCCTTCGGAGAGACCCAGTACTTC

V: TRBV7-9
size: -
J: TRBJ2-6
D: -
CDR3: CASNAGEGFLFGANVLTF
DNA: TGTGCCAGCAACGCCGGCGAGGGTTTCTTATTTGGGGCCAACGTCCTGACTTTC

V: TRBV7-9
size: -
J: TRBJ1-6
D: TRBD1
CDR3: CASSPRQGYNSPLHF
DNA: TGTGCCAGCAGCCCGAGACAGGGATATAACTCACCCCTCCACTTT

V: TRBV7-3
size: -
J: TRBJ1-1
D: -
CDR3: CASSLGSPRGTEAFF
DNA: TGTGCCAGCAGCTTAGGCTCCCCTCGAGGAACTGAAGCTTTCTTT

V: TRBV12-3/TRBV12-4
size: few
J: TRBJ1-5
D: TRBD1
CDR3: CASSPLAGGENQPQHF
DNA: TGTGCCAGCAGTCCGCTCGCAGGGGGCGAAAATCAGCCCCAGCATTTT

V: TRBV20-1
size: -
J: TRBJ2-7
D: TRBD1
CDR3: CSAEGDREPYEQYF
DNA: TGCAGTGCTGAGGGGGACAGGGAGCCCTACGAGCAGTACTTC

V: TRBV5-1
size: few
J: TRBJ2-1
D: TRBD2
CDR3: CASSGGLASQNEQFF
DNA: TGCGCCAGCAGCGGGGGACTAGCCTCCCAGAATGAGCAGTTCTTC

V: TRBV5-6
size: few
J: TRBJ2-1
D: TRBD2
CDR3: CASSLALASGTNEQFF
DNA: TGTGCCAGCAGCTTGGCCTTGGCTAGCGGGACAAATGAGCAGTTCTTC

V: TRBV12-3/TRBV12-4
size: few
J: TRBJ1-2
D: -
CDR3: CASRLQGLRNYGYTF
DNA: TGTGCCAGCAGGCTACAGGGCCTCCGTAACTATGGCTACACCTTC

V: TRBV10-3
size: few
J: TRBJ1-3
D: TRBD1
CDR3: CAISGMGQAISGNTIYF
DNA: TGTGCCATCAGTGGGATGGGACAGGCGATCTCTGGAAACACCATATATTTT

V: TRBV15
size: few
J: TRBJ2-4
D: -
CDR3: CATSRGGQDEYIQYF
DNA: TGTGCCACCAGCAGAGGCGGCCAGGATGAGTACATTCAGTACTTC

V: TRBV12-3/TRBV12-4
size: many
J: TRBJ2-1
D: -
CDR3: CASRRGETVDGEQFF
DNA: TGTGCCAGCAGACGGGGTGAGACAGTGGATGGTGAGCAGTTCTTC

V: TRBV19
size: few
J: TRBJ1-2
D: TRBD1
CDR3: CATHWGRGPRSGYTF
DNA: TGTGCCACCCACTGGGGCAGGGGGCCGAGAAGTGGCTACACCTTC

V: TRBV20-1
size: few
J: TRBJ1-1
D: TRBD1
CDR3: CSAVPGQGGTEAFF
DNA: TGCAGTGCTGTTCCGGGACAGGGAGGGACTGAAGCTTTCTTT

V: TRBV7-9
size: few
J: TRBJ2-2
D: -
CDR3: CASSGGSANTGELFF
DNA: TGTGCCAGCAGCGGGGGTAGCGCGAACACCGGGGAGCTGTTTTTT

V: TRBV10-3
size: -
J: TRBJ2-5
D: TRBD2
CDR3: CAISPRGGATETQYF
DNA: TGTGCCATCAGCCCTCGCGGGGGGGCGACGGAGACCCAGTACTTC

V: TRBV5-1
size: few
J: TRBJ2-3
D: -
CDR3: CASSPGDGYSTDTQYF
DNA: TGCGCCAGCAGCCCCGGGGACGGCTATAGCACAGATACGCAGTATTTT

V: TRBV7-7
size: few
J: TRBJ1-3
D: -
CDR3: CASSTGISGNTIYF
DNA: TGTGCCAGCAGCACAGGTATCTCTGGAAACACCATATATTTT

V: TRBV30
size: few
J: TRBJ1-1
D: -
CDR3: CAWSGHENTEAFF
DNA: TGTGCCTGGAGTGGTCACGAGAACACTGAAGCTTTCTTT

V: TRBV4-1
size: -
J: TRBJ1-2
D: TRBD1
CDR3: CASSQDGRGQDGYTF
DNA: TGCGCCAGCAGCCAAGATGGGAGAGGACAGGATGGCTACACCTTC